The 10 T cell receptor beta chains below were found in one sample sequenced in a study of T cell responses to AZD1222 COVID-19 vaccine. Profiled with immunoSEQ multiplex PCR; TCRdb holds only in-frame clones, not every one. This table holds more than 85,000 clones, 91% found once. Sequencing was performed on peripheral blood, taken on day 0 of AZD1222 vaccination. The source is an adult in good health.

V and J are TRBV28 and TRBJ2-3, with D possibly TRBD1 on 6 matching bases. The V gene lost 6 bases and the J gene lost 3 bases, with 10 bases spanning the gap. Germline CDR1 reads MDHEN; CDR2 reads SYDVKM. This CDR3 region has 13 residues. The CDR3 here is CASSDQGTDTQYF. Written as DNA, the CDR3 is TGTGCCAGCAGCGATCAGGGGACAGATACGCAGTATTTT. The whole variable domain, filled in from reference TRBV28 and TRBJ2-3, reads DVKVTQSSRYLVKRTGEKVFLECVQDMDHENMFWYRQDPGLGLRLIYFSYDVKMKEKGDIPEGYSVSREKKERFSLILESASTNQTSMYLCASSDQGTDTQYFGPGTRLTVL.

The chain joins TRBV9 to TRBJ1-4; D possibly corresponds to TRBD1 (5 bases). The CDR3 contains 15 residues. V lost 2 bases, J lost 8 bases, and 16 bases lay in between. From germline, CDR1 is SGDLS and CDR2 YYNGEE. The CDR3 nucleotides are TGTGCCAGCAGCGTCGGGGGGTCCTATAGGGAAAAACTGTTTTTT. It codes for CASSVGGSYREKLFF.

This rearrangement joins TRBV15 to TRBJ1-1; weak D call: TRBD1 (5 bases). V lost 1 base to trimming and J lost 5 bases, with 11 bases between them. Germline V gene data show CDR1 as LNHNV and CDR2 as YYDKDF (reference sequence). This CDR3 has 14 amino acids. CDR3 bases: TGTGCCACCAGCAGAGTCACCGGACATACTGAAGCTTTCTTT. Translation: CATSRVTGHTEAFF.

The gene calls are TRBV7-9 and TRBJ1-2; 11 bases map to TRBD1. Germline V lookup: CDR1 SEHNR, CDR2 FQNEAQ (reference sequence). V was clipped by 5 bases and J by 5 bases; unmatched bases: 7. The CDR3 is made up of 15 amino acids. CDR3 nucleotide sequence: TGTGCCAGCAGCCCAGGACAGGGGGCAGAATATGGCTACACCTTC. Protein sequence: CASSPGQGAEYGYTF.

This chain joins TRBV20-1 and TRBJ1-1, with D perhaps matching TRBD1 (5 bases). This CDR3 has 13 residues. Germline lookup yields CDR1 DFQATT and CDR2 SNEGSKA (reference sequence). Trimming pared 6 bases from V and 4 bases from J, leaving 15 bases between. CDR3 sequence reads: CSASPGGATEAFF. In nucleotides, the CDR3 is TGCAGTGCGAGTCCCGGGGGTGCCACTGAAGCTTTCTTT.

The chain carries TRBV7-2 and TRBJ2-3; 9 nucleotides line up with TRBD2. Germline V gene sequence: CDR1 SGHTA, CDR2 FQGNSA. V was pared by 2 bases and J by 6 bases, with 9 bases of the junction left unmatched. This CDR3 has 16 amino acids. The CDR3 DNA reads TGTGCCAGCAGCTTACGACTAGCGGACCCCCGGGATACGCAGTATTTT. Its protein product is CASSLRLADPRDTQYF.

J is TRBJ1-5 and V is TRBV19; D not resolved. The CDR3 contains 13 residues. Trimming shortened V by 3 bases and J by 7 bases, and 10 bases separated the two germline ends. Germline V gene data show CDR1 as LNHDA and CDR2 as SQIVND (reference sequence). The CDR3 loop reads CASSMGDGQPQHF. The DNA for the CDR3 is TGTGCCAGTAGTATGGGCGATGGACAGCCCCAGCATTTT.

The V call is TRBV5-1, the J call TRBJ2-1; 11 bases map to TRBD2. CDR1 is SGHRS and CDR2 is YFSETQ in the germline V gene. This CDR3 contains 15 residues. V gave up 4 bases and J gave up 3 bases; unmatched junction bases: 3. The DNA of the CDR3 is TGCGCCAGCAGCCGCGGACTAGCGGGCTACAATGAGCAGTTCTTC. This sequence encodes CASSRGLAGYNEQFF.

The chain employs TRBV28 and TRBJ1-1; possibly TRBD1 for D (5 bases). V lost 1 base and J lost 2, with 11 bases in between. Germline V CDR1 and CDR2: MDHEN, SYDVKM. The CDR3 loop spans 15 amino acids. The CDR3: CASSLYGRVNTEAFF. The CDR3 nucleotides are TGTGCCAGCAGTTTATACGGCAGGGTTAACACTGAAGCTTTCTTT.

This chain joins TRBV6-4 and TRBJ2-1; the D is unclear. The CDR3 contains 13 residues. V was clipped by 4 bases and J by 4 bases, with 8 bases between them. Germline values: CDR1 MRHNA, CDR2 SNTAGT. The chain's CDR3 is CASSASAYNEQFF. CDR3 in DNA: TGTGCCAGCAGTGCCTCGGCGTACAATGAGCAGTTCTTC.